These 7 T cell receptor beta chains originate from one sample sequenced in a study of CD8+CD57+ T cells in acquired aplastic anemia. Only patients with CD8+CD57+ cell expansion on flow cytometry were chosen for sequencing. Profiles of TCR beta VDJ and CDR3 were generated from a genomic DNA template. TCRdb passed the reads through MiXCR, listing each CDR3 protein once. The sample lists around 200,000 distinct CDR3 sequences, more than 45% occurring once. The sequencing sample was made of sorted CD4+, CD8+, or CD8+CD57+ T cells (not recorded which) from PBMCs. The receptor set was obtained from a human donor with aplastic anemia.

The V and J genes are TRBV15 and TRBJ1-2; tentatively, D is TRBD1 (6 bases). Trimming pared 5 bases from V and 3 bases from J, leaving 13 bases between. The germline CDR1 and CDR2 sequences are LNHNV and YYDKDF (reference sequence). This CDR3 is built from 14 residues. The CDR3 DNA sequence: TGTGCCACCAGCGGAGGAGGACAGTACTATGGCTACACCTTC. Amino acids: CATSGGGQYYGYTF.

The table lists this clonotype with many counts. The rearrangement links TRBV4-3 to TRBJ1-1; 10 positions match TRBD1. Germline V gives CDR1 LGHNA, CDR2 YSLEER. Trimming removed 6 bases from V and 5 bases from J; junction bases left unmatched: 6. The CDR3 has 14 residues. The CDR3 protein is CASSRDRGVTEAFF. The CDR3 DNA is TGCGCCAGCAGTCGGGACAGGGGCGTTACTGAAGCTTTCTTT.

This clonotype was counted only a few times. The chain employs TRBV25-1 and TRBJ2-7, with 10 bases matching TRBD2. This CDR3 has 17 amino acids. Germline loops: CDR1 MGHDK, CDR2 SYGVNS. With 8 bases clipped from V and 2 bases from J, the junction kept 15 bases outside the gene matches. CDR3 sequence reads: CASSRAGVAGGTYEQYF. The CDR3 DNA follows: TGTGCCAGCTCTCGGGCAGGAGTAGCGGGAGGCACCTACGAGCAGTACTTC.

This chain links TRBV20-1 with TRBJ2-7; D possibly corresponds to TRBD2 (6 bases). The germline V gene encodes CDR1 DFQATT and CDR2 SNEGSKA (reference sequence). The CDR3 covers 14 residues. Trimming shortened V by 3 bases and J by 5 bases, and 17 bases separated the two germline ends. The DNA for the CDR3 is TGCAGTGCTAGGCAGGGTAGCGGTGAGGACGAGCAGTACTTC. This gives the protein CSARQGSGEDEQYF.

The chain is built from TRBV11-1 and TRBJ2-1; 13 bases are shared with TRBD2. From germline, CDR1 is SGHAT and CDR2 FQDESV (reference sequence). Trimming at V came to 5 bases and at J to 14 bases, leaving 12 bases not matched to a gene. The CDR3 is 15 amino acids. The CDR3 region is CASSLKGLAGVVEFF. In nucleotides, the CDR3 is TGTGCCAGCAGCCTCAAAGGACTAGCGGGGGTGGTCGAGTTCTTC.

The chain links TRBV2 to TRBJ1-2; unclear D gene. Germline loops: CDR1 SNHLY, CDR2 FYNNEI. Trimming took off 5 bases at V and 1 base at J, with 5 bases between the two ends. The CDR3 loop spans 12 amino acids. The CDR3 reads CASSINNYGYTF. The CDR3 DNA reads TGTGCCAGCAGTATTAATAACTATGGCTACACCTTC.

The V and J genes are TRBV6-1 and TRBJ2-5, with 13 bases lining up with TRBD2. The CDR3 consists of 15 residues. Germline V gene data show CDR1 as MNHNS and CDR2 as SASEGT. The junction had 7 bases not matched to a gene; V was cut back by 7 bases and J by 5 bases. DNA for the CDR3: TGTGCCAGCACCCGAGGACTAGCGGGAGAGGAGACCCAGTACTTC. It codes for CASTRGLAGEETQYF.